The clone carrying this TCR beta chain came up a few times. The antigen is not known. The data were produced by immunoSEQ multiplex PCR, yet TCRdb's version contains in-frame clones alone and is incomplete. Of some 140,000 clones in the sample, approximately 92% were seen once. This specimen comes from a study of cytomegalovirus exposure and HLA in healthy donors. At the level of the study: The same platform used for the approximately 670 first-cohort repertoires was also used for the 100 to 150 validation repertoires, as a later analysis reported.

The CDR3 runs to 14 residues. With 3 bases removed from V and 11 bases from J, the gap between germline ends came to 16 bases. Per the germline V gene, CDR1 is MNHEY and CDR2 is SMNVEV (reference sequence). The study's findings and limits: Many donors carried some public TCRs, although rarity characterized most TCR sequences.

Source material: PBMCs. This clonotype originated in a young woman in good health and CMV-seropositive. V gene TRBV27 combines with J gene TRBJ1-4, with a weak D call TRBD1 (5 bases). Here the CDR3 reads CASSFRGKHGKLFF. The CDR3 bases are TGTGCCAGCAGTTTCCGGGGGAAGCACGGGAAACTGTTTTTT.